The next 17 T cell receptor beta chains were all read from a single sample in a study of T cells in Graves' hyperthyroidism and ophthalmopathy. TCR beta CDR3 regions were amplified from RNA transcripts. The TCR CDR3 first-round RT-PCR relied on the HTBI primer set. TCRdb itself ran the multiplex PCR reads through MiXCR, one entry per CDR3 protein. This table has hundreds of thousands of distinct CDR3 sequences, roughly 14% appearing once. Input material: blood. The receptors shown here come from a woman between 45 and 60 years old with Graves' ophthalmopathy.

This clonotype appeared a few times. The chain employs TRBV28 and TRBJ2-3; 8 bases are shared with TRBD2. The ends lost 4 bases at V and 4 bases at J; junction bases unmatched: 4. This CDR3 region has 14 residues. Germline V gives CDR1 MDHEN, CDR2 SYDVKM. The CDR3 region is CASSSGGEADTQYF. The CDR3 DNA is TGTGCCAGCAGTTCGGGGGGGGAGGCAGATACGCAGTATTTT.

J is TRBJ2-7 and V is TRBV20-1, with 7 bases identical to TRBD2. CDR1 and CDR2 from the germline V gene are DFQATT and SNEGSKA (reference sequence). CDR3 size: 14 residues. Losses at the gene ends were 3 bases for V and 5 bases for J; bases not matched to a gene: 10. This CDR3 is CSARAGDGDHEQYF. The CDR3 DNA follows: TGCAGTGCTAGGGCGGGAGACGGGGACCACGAGCAGTACTTC.

This clonotype has at least ten counts. This chain's CDR3 is CASSFSRSPKSYEQYF. CDR3 coding DNA: TGTGCCAGCAGTTTTTCGAGGTCCCCAAAAAGCTACGAGCAGTACTTC. The genes are TRBV12-3 or TRBV12-4 and TRBJ2-7; D is unclear. This CDR3 is built from 16 residues. The ends were cut back, 3 bases at V and 3 bases at J, with 18 bases in the middle.

The V and J genes are TRBV19 and TRBJ2-3; no reliable D call. Trimming pared 10 bases from V and 5 bases from J, leaving 19 bases between. Germline V CDR1 and CDR2: LNHDA, SQIVND (reference sequence). This CDR3 spans 14 amino acids. CDR3 region: CATTNVGSGDTQYF. CDR3 in DNA: TGTGCCACGACGAACGTTGGGTCGGGAGATACGCAGTATTTT.

This clonotype was counted between two and nine times. Given a much more abundant clone one base away, this may be a read error. The CDR3 here is CASSLRRTSRGGGETQYF. The DNA for the CDR3 is TGTGCCAGCAGTCTCCGAAGGACTAGCAGGGGTGGGGGGGAGACCCAGTACTTC. The rearrangement joins TRBV28 to TRBJ2-5; 8 nucleotides align to TRBD2. The CDR3 sequence is 18 residues long. Per the germline V gene, CDR1 is MDHEN and CDR2 is SYDVKM. Unmatched junction bases numbered 19, after V lost 5 bases and J lost 5 bases. The full variable domain, with the rest looked up from reference TRBV28 and TRBJ2-5, is DVKVTQSSRYLVKRTGEKVFLECVQDMDHENMFWYRQDPGLGLRLIYFSYDVKMKEKGDIPEGYSVSREKKERFSLILESASTNQTSMYLCASSLRRTSRGGGETQYFGPGTRLLVL.

This chain links TRBV5-1 with TRBJ2-1, with TRBD1 identical over 9 bases. V lost 2 bases to trimming and J lost 1 base; unmatched junction nucleotides: 13. CDR3 length: 19 amino acids. Germline assignment: CDR1 SGHRS and CDR2 YFSETQ. The CDR3 DNA reads TGCGCCAGCAGCTTTGAGCCAAAGACCGGGACAGGGTCCTACAATGAGCAGTTCTTC. Translation: CASSFEPKTGTGSYNEQFF.

This clonotype was counted between two and nine times. The V call is TRBV5-1, the J call TRBJ2-3; 8 positions agree with TRBD2. V lost 4 bases, J lost 3 bases, and 10 bases stayed unmatched. The CDR3 consists of 16 residues. Germline V gene sequence: CDR1 SGHRS, CDR2 YFSETQ. The CDR3 region has the DNA TGCGCCAGCAGCCCCCCGGGACTAGATTCGACAGATACGCAGTATTTT. Its protein product is CASSPPGLDSTDTQYF.

This clonotype was seen a few times. This sequence joins TRBV15 and TRBJ1-1; no clear D. The CDR3 is made up of 13 amino acids. Germline CDR1 is LNHNV and CDR2 is YYDKDF (reference sequence). V lost 5 bases and J 0 bases, leaving 7 bases between the germline ends. The CDR3 loop reads CATSADLNTEAFF. The DNA for the CDR3 is TGTGCCACCAGCGCGGATTTGAACACTGAAGCTTTCTTT.

This clonotype was observed many times. CDR3 region: CASSLGRKGYPYNEQFF. CDR3 DNA: TGTGCCAGCAGCTTAGGAAGGAAAGGGTACCCCTACAATGAGCAGTTCTTC. The chain uses TRBV11-2 and TRBJ2-1; D is undetermined. Germline V CDR1 and CDR2: SGHAT, FQNNGV. Trimming removed 1 base from V and 2 bases from J, with 15 bases in between. The CDR3 consists of 17 residues.

This clonotype was counted ten times or more. This chain joins TRBV5-1 and TRBJ2-1, with D maybe TRBD2 (6 bases). CDR1 SGHRS and CDR2 YFSETQ come from the germline V gene. V lost 7 bases, J lost 0 bases, and 14 bases lay in between. The CDR3 spans 15 residues. The CDR3 protein is CASHRESSSYNEQFF. CDR3 sequence (DNA): TGCGCCAGCCACCGGGAGAGCAGCTCCTACAATGAGCAGTTCTTC.

The table lists this clonotype with a few counts. This chain uses TRBV19 with TRBJ1-2; D is possibly TRBD1 (5 bases). Deletions cut 4 bases from V and 5 bases from J, with 17 bases between. The CDR3 is made up of 15 amino acids. Germline values: CDR1 LNHDA, CDR2 SQIVND (reference sequence). CDR3 loop: CASSTGPTRGYGYTF. Here the CDR3 DNA reads TGTGCCAGTAGTACGGGTCCCACTAGGGGTTATGGCTACACCTTC.

Ten or more counts support this clonotype. The J gene is TRBJ1-5, the V gene TRBV12-3 or TRBV12-4; tentatively, D is TRBD1 (5 bases). V lost 5 bases and J 1 base, leaving 9 bases between the germline ends. The CDR3 is made up of 14 amino acids. CDR3 loop: CASSPRQSNQPQHF. The CDR3 DNA is TGTGCCAGCAGTCCAAGACAGAGCAATCAGCCCCAGCATTTT.

This clonotype has ten or more counts. The J gene is TRBJ1-5, the V gene TRBV6-2 or TRBV6-3; D unclear. This CDR3 comprises 14 residues. Germline lookup yields CDR1 MNHEY and CDR2 SVGEGT. V was shortened by 2 bases and J by 3 bases, with 8 bases between the two germline ends. In DNA form, the CDR3 reads TGTGCCAGCAGTTACGACTACCACAATCAGCCCCAGCATTTT. This gives the protein CASSYDYHNQPQHF.

This clonotype was seen many times. This sequence joins TRBV11-2 and TRBJ2-7, with no clear D. The V end lost 6 bases, the J end lost 2 bases, and 14 bases lay between the germline ends. This CDR3 has 14 amino acids. Germline-derived CDR1 and CDR2 are SGHAT and FQNNGV. The CDR3 loop is CASRDPEVAYEQYF. As DNA, the CDR3 is TGTGCCAGCAGGGACCCCGAAGTCGCCTACGAGCAGTACTTC.

Only a few counts were recorded for this clonotype. The chain employs TRBV7-9 and TRBJ2-3; possible D gene TRBD2, 5 bases. The germline V gene encodes CDR1 SEHNR and CDR2 FQNEAQ (reference sequence). V gave up 5 bases and J gave up 2 bases, with 11 bases separating them. The CDR3 contains 14 residues. The CDR3, as DNA: TGTGCCAGCAGCGCCGGAGGTTACACAGATACGCAGTATTTT. Translation: CASSAGGYTDTQYF.

The chain couples TRBV2 to TRBJ2-7, with 8 bases aligning to TRBD1. V was clipped by 6 bases and J by 2 bases; unmatched bases: 9. The CDR3 contains 15 residues. CDR1 is SNHLY, CDR2 FYNNEI, per germline. The CDR3 is CASREPGQVAYEQYF. CDR3 bases: TGTGCCAGCAGAGAGCCGGGACAGGTCGCCTACGAGCAGTACTTC.

This clonotype was observed at least ten times. The V call is TRBV7-8, the J call TRBJ2-7; 11 nucleotides match TRBD2. CDR3 length equals 18 residues. Looked up from germline, CDR1 is SGHVS and CDR2 is FQNEAQ. V dropped 4 bases and J dropped 4; count of bases not matched to a gene: 15. The CDR3 reads CASSSQTLAGGPSYEQYF. Here the CDR3 DNA reads TGTGCCAGCAGCTCGCAAACCTTAGCGGGAGGGCCCTCTTACGAGCAGTACTTC. Together with reference TRBV7-8 and TRBJ2-7, the CDR3 gives the full variable domain: GAGVSQSPRYKVAKRGQDVALRCDPISGHVSLFWYQQALGQGPEFLTYFQNEAQLDKSGLPSDRFFAERPEGSVSTLKIQRTQQEDSAVYLCASSSQTLAGGPSYEQYFGPGTRLTVT.